The source of this T cell receptor (beta chain) is a study of T cell responses to AZD1222 COVID-19 vaccine. The repertoire was sequenced with immunoSEQ multiplex PCR; TCRdb's copy has only in-frame clones and lacks some. The sample holds 150,000 or so clones; roughly 91% are singletons and the top ten take about 6%. CDR3 length equals 15 residues. V lost 0 bases, J lost 2 bases, and 11 bases lay in between. Germline V CDR1 and CDR2: SGHTS, YDEGEE. Pooled together were second doses at about 4 or about 12 weeks. The chain carries TRBV5-8 and TRBJ2-5; D gene unclear. The specimen was peripheral blood, collected 28 days after the second AZD1222 dose. The receptor's source is an adult who received the AZD1222 COVID-19 vaccine. The CDR3, as DNA: TGTGCCAGCAGCTTGGCTATAAGGCAGCAAGAGACCCAGTACTTC. It translates to CASSLAIRQQETQYF.